Listed below are T cell receptor beta chains from one sample, sequenced in a study of cytomegalovirus exposure and HLA in healthy donors. The table came from immunoSEQ multiplex PCR; TCRdb's copy has only in-frame clones and leaves some out. The repertoire includes about 200,000 clones, roughly 84% of them detected once, and around 1.7% sits in the top ten. The sample was PBMCs. The receptor set was obtained from a man in his forties or fifties in good health and CMV-seronegative. Each CDR3 is given with its conserved first and last residue.

TRBJ2-1 TRBV4-2 18 CASSPFGPSGTGNNEQFF
TRBJ1-1 TRBV30 17 CAWSPWTGTYRGTEAFF
TRBJ1-5 TRBV19 15 CASSPDRTSNQPQHF
TRBJ2-2 TRBV6-6 15 CASSLTRANTGELFF
TRBJ2-1 TRBV21-1 17 CASSKALISGTYNEQFF
TRBJ2-1 TRBV9 15 CASSAPSGSMYEQFF
TRBJ2-7 TRBV11-2 15 CASSPFRGGPYEQYF
TRBJ2-5 TRBV6-6 14 CASSQGQGEETQYF
TRBJ2-7 TRBV19 17 CASSPSGSRTGEYEQYF
TRBJ2-6 TRBV2 15 CASSAQGGGANVLTF
TRBJ1-5 TRBV29-1 13 CSPDGGGNQPQHF
TRBJ2-3 TRBV5-4 11 CAEDNTDTQYF
TRBJ1-1 TRBV10-3 16 CAISESSGIGNTEAFF
TRBJ1-2 TRBV6-5 14 CASRGPGGDYGYTF
TRBJ1-5 TRBV28 13 CASSPGLDQPQHF
TRBJ2-4 TRBV5-8 16 CASRLAGGTGKNIQYF
TRBJ2-1 TRBV14 14 CASSWLAGGNEQFF
TRBJ1-1 TRBV5-1 19 CASSPGGGGRTRTSTEAFF
TRBJ2-7 TRBV6-5 15 CASRQGQGYPYEQYF
TRBJ2-3 TRBV9 15 CASSVEVRDKDTQYF
TRBJ2-3 TRBV28 18 CASSLPRGGTGGTDTQYF
TRBJ2-2 TRBV11-3 13 CASSLDGGGELFF
TRBJ2-7 TRBV14 16 CASSHSRRDPTYEQYF
TRBJ2-3 TRBV7-8 15 CASSRTERNTDTQYF
TRBJ2-6 TRBV13 16 CATILAGESGANVLTF
TRBJ2-7 TRBV28 21 CASSQQRGGISGRARAYEQYF